This TCR beta chain is from a study of T cell changes during pregnancy in multiple sclerosis. Unmatched junction bases numbered 12, after V lost 2 bases and J lost 3 bases. The CDR3 contains 17 residues. From germline, CDR1 is SGDLS and CDR2 YYNGEE. Assay: immunoSEQ multiplex PCR; the TCRdb copy retains only in-frame clones and omits some. The profile shows under 55,000 clones, roughly 90% of them singletons. This receptor was taken from a female donor with multiple sclerosis, enrolled in a pregnancy study. V usage is TRBV9 and J usage is TRBJ1-2; 8 bases agree with TRBD1. The starting material was peripheral blood, obtained in the first trimester of pregnancy. This CDR3 reads CASSVAGQGIGYYGYTF. DNA of the CDR3: TGTGCCAGCAGCGTCGCCGGACAGGGTATCGGCTACTATGGCTACACCTTC.